This TCR beta chain was obtained from a study of T cells in Graves' hyperthyroidism and ophthalmopathy. Study results and limitations: The model identified upcoming ophthalmopathy a median approximately 6.4 months ahead of onset.

CDR3 size: 14 residues. Trimming took off 10 bases at V and 2 bases at J, with 18 bases between the two ends. CDR1 and CDR2 from the germline V gene are LNHDA and SQIVND (reference sequence). This clonotype has at least ten counts. Its antigen is unidentified. RNA transcripts provided the source from which TCR beta CDR3 regions were amplified. A set of HTBI primers served as the primers for a first-round RT-PCR of the TCR CDR3. Each CDR3 protein is one row after TCRdb ran MiXCR on the multiplex PCR reads. Of about 840,000 distinct CDR3 sequences listed, roughly 40% are singletons. It was uncontrolled infection, other autoimmune disease, pregnancy or lactation that excluded patients. Clinical symptoms, serum thyroxine and TRAb, thyroid ultrasound and orbital computed tomography were used for the diagnoses. The PBMCs studied were ones that came from 10 ml fresh peripheral blood.

Sequenced material: blood. V is TRBV19 and J is TRBJ2-7; D is ambiguous. The TCR sequence derives from a man younger than 35 with Graves' hyperthyroidism. CDR3 DNA sequence: TGTGCCAAGCCCAGTATCCCGCAGCCCTACGAGCAGTACTTC. It encodes CAKPSIPQPYEQYF.